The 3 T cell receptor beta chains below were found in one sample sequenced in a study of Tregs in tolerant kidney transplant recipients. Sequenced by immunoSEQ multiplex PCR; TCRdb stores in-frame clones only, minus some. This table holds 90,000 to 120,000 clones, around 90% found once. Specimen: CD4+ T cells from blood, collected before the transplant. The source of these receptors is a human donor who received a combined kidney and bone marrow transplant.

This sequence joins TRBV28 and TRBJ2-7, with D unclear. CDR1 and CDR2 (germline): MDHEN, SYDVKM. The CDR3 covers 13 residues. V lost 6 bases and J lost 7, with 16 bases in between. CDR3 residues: CASSPPQTREQYF. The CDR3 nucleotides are TGTGCCAGCAGCCCGCCCCAGACTCGGGAGCAGTACTTC.

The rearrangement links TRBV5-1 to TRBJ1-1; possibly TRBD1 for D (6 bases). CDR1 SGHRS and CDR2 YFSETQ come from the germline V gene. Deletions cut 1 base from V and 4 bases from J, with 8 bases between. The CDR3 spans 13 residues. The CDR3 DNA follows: TGCGCCAGCAGCTTGATCAGGGGCACTGAAGCTTTCTTT. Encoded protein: CASSLIRGTEAFF.

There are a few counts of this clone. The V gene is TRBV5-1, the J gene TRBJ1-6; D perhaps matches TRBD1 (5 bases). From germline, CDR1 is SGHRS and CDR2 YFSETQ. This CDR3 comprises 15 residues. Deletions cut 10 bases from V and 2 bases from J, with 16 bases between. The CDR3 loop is CASRAIPPYNSPLHF. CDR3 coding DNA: TGCGCCTCCAGGGCGATACCACCCTATAATTCACCCCTCCACTTT.